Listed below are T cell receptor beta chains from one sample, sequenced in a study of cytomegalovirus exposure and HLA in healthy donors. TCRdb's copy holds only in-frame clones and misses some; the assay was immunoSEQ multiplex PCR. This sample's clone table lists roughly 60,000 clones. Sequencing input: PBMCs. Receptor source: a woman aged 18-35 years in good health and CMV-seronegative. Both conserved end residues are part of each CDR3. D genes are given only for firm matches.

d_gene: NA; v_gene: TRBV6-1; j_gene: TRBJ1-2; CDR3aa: CASSETGDWNYGYTF
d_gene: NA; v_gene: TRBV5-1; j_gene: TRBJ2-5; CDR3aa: CASSLGGGQETQYF
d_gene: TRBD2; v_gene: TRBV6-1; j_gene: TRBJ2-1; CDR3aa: CASSERHGGAPIDEQFF
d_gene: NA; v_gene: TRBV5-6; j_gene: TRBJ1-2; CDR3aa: CASSLTGRESYGYTF
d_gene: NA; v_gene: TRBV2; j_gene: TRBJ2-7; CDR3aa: CASSSAQLGVQYF
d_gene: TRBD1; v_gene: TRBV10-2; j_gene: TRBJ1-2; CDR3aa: CASSLSPGQGQYNYGYTF
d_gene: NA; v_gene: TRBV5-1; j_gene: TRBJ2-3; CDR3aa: CASRLGIRGVTDTQYF
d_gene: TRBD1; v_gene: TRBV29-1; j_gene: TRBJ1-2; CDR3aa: CSVFYGTAIWGYTF
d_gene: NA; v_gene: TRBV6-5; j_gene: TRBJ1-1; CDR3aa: CASSIPGVPNTEAFF
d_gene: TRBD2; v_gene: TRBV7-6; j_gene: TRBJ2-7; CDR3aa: CASSASSGLTYEQYF
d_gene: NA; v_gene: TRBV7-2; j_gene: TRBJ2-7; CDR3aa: CASSLRVPYEQYF
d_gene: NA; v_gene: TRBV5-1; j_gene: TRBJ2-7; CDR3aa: CASSLDRPSFEQYF
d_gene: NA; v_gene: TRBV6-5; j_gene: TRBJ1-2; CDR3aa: CASSYGGGYTF
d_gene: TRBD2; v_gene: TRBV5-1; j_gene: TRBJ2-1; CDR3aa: CASSTGLAGGGDNEQFF
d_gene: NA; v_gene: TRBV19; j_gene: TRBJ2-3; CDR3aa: CASSGRGPRGSTDTQYF
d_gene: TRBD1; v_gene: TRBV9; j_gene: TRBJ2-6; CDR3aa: CASSAPRPGQLSGANVLTF
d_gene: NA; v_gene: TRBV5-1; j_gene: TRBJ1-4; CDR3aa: CASTPAGGANEKLFF
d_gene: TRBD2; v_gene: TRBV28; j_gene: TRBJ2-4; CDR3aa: CASRLAGGPIKNIQYF
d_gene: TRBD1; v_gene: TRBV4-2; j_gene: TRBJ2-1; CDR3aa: CASSHVTGTASYNEQFF
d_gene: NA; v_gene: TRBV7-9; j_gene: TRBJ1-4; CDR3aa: CASSIYGSAGEKLFF
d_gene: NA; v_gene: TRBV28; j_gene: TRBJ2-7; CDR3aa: CASSSRQIYEQYF
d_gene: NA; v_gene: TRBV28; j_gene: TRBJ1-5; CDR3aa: CASEEDQPQHF
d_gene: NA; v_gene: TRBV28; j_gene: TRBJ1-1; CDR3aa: CASSLGNRGFEAFF
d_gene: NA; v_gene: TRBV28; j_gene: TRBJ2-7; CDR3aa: CASSTTWGLYEQYF
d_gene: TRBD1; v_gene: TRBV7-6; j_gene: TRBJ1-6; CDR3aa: CASSSAGQGGPLHF
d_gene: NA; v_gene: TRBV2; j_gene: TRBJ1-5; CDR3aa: CASSEREKVLRF
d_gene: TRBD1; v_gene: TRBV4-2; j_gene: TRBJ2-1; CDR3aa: CASTRGTGGRSNEQFF
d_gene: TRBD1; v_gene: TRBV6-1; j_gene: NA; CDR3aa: CASRVRDSYEQYF
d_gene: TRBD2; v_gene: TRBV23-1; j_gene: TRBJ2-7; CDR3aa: CASSHSPSGCYEQYF
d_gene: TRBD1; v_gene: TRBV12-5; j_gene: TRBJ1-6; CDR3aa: CASGWDRVSHLHF
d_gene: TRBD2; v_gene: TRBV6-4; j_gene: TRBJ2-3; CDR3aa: CASSEAGGHTDTQYF
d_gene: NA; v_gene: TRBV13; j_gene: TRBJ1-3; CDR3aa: CASKLRTGSGNTIYF
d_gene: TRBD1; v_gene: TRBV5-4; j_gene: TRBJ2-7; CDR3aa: CASSLRTGSSYEQYF
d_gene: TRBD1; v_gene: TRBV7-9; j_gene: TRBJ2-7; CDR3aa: CASSLASGTAFTYEQYF
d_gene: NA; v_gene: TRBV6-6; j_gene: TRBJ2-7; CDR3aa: CASSYERSSYEQYF
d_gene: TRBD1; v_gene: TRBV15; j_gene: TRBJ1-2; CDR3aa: CATSRGQGIGYGYTF
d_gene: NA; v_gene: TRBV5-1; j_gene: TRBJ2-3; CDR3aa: CASSFPGQGTDTQYF
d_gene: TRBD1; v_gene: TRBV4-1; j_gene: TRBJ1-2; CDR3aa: CASSQDPGQAYGYTF
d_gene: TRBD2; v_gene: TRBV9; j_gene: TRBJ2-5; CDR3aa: CASSPPPTSGGARETQYF
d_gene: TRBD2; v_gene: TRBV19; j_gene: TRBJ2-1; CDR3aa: CASSISGGRYNEQFF
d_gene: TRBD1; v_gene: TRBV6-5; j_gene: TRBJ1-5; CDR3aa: CASSYSEGANQPQHF
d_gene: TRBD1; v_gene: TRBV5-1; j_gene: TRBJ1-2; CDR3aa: CASSSDRGPRLYGYTF